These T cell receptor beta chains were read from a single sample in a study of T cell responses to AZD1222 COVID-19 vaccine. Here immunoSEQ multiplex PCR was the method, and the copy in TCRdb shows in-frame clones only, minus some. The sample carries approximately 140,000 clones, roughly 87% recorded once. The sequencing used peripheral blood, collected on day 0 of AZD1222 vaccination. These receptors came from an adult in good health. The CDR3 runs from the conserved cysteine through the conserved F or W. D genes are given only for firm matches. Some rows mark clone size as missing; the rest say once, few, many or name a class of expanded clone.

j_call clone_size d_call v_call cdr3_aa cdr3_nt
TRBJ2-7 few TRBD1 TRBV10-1 CASSETRGIGEQYF TGCGCCAGCAGTGAAACCAGGGGGATAGGCGAGCAGTACTTC
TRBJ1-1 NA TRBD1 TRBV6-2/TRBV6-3 CASSYDRGRSTEAFF TGTGCCAGCAGTTACGACAGGGGGAGGAGCACTGAAGCTTTCTTT
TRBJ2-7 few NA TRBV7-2 CASSLDYEQYF TGTGCCAGCAGCCTCGACTACGAGCAGTACTTC
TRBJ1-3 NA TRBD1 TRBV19 CASSIIDRAAGNTIYF TGTGCCAGTAGTATAATAGACAGGGCCGCTGGAAACACCATATATTTT
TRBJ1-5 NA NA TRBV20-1 CSASRTEQPQHF TGCAGTGCTAGTCGGACTGAACAGCCCCAGCATTTT
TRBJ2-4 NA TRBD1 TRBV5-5 CASSSGDRNIQYF TGTGCCAGCAGCTCAGGGGACAGAAACATTCAGTACTTC
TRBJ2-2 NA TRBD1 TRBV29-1 CSVVTGPVNTGELFF TGCAGCGTTGTGACAGGGCCTGTGAACACCGGGGAGCTGTTTTTT
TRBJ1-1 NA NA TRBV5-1 CASSLARSGNTEAFF TGCGCCAGCAGCTTGGCCCGTTCCGGGAACACTGAAGCTTTCTTT
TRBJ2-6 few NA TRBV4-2 CASSQDSASGANVLTF TGTGCCAGCAGCCAAGATAGTGCCTCTGGGGCCAACGTCCTGACTTTC
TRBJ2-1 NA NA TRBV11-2 CASSLPEGREQFF TGTGCCAGCAGCTTGCCCGAGGGGCGCGAGCAGTTCTTC
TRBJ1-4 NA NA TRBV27 CASSPHKVANEKLFF TGTGCCAGCAGTCCCCATAAGGTTGCTAATGAAAAACTGTTTTTT
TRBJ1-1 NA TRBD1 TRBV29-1 CSALGGQGKAEAFF TGCAGCGCCTTAGGGGGACAGGGTAAAGCTGAAGCTTTCTTT
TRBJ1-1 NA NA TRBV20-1 CSASEPGREGTEAFF TGCAGTGCTAGTGAGCCCGGCCGTGAAGGGACTGAAGCTTTCTTT
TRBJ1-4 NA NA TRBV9 CASSVDPGRELFF TGTGCCAGCAGCGTAGACCCGGGGCGCGAACTGTTTTTT
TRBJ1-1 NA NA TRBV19 CASSKPQTHTEAFF TGTGCCAGTAGTAAACCCCAAACCCACACTGAAGCTTTCTTT
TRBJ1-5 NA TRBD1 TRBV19 CASSRDRGSNQPQHF TGTGCCAGTAGTAGAGACAGGGGGAGCAATCAGCCCCAGCATTTT
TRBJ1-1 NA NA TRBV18 CASSRQGNTEAFF TGTGCCAGCTCACGGCAGGGAAACACTGAAGCTTTCTTT
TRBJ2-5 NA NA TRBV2 CASIPLREQETQYF TGTGCCAGCATTCCTCTGAGGGAACAAGAGACCCAGTACTTC
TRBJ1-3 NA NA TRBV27 CASRPAGTAGNTIYF TGTGCCAGCCGACCAGCCGGGACGGCTGGAAACACCATATATTTT
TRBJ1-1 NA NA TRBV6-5 CASRHLGGGIPAFF TGTGCCAGCAGACACCTTGGGGGGGGGATCCCAGCTTTCTTT
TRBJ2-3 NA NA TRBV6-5 CASKIKTSTDTQYF TGTGCCAGCAAGATTAAAACTAGCACAGATACGCAGTATTTT
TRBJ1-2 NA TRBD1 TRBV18 CASSPQSEADRGGGYTF TGTGCCAGCTCACCGCAATCCGAAGCGGACAGGGGAGGAGGCTACACCTTC
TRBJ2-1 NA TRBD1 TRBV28 CASIRPGQGNNEQFF TGTGCCAGCATCAGACCGGGACAGGGGAACAATGAGCAGTTCTTC
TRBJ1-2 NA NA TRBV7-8 CASSLSSTGGYTF TGTGCCAGCAGCTTAAGTTCAACCGGTGGCTACACCTTC
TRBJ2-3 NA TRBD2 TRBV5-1 CASSRTSPTDTQYF TGCGCCAGCAGCCGGACTAGTCCTACAGATACGCAGTATTTT
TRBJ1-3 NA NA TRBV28 CASSKRGVVVVGSGNTIYF TGTGCCAGCAGCAAGAGAGGGGTAGTAGTTGTCGGCTCTGGAAACACCATATATTTT
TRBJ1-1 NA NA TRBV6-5 CASSSGGFTEAFF TGTGCCAGCAGTTCTGGGGGCTTCACTGAAGCTTTCTTT
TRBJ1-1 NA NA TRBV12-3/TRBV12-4 CASRPGRGTEAFF TGTGCCAGCAGGCCCGGAAGGGGCACTGAAGCTTTCTTT
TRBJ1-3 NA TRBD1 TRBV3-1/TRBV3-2 CASSQVDRGSGNTIYF TGTGCCAGCAGCCAAGTTGACAGGGGCTCTGGAAACACCATATATTTT
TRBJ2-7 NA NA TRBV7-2 CASSFDRSGGEQYF TGTGCCAGCAGCTTCGATCGGTCAGGGGGGGAGCAGTACTTC
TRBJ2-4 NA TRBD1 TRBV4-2 CASSPGTGENIQYF TGTGCCAGCAGCCCTGGGACAGGGGAGAACATTCAGTACTTC